The clone carrying this T cell receptor beta chain was seen ten or more times. Its antigen is unknown. Building the TCR beta libraries relied on iRepertoire HTBI primers, and CDR3 regions underwent Arm-PCR. Via MiXCR, TCRdb re-called the multiplex PCR reads, giving one row per CDR3 protein. The sample records fewer than 450,000 distinct CDR3 sequences, around 20% being singletons. As to time point: persistent/refractory GD, antithyroid drugs over 5 years with positive TRAb. RNA isolated from PBMCs was used to make the TCR library. The guidelines of the American Thyroid Association were the basis for diagnosing Graves' disease. The patient group derived from an endocrinology department in Xi'an, China. This sample was included in a study of regulatory T cells in long-lasting Graves disease. Notes on the study in general: Clonotypes that were public and shared totalled a few thousand in persistent patients versus 750 to 1,000 in new patients. Accuracy may have suffered from the small sample size.

The material sequenced was peripheral blood mononuclear cells (PBMCs), taken when the disease was refractory, from a patient treated with antithyroid drugs. This clonotype originated in a female donor with Graves disease.

CDR3 coding DNA: TGTGCCAGCAGCTTAGCGGGACAGGGGTACGAGCAGTACTTC. Its translation: CASSLAGQGYEQYF. The chain employs TRBV7-9 and TRBJ2-7; 10 bases fit TRBD1. The CDR3 consists of 14 residues. V was pared by 0 bases and J by 4 bases, with 0 bases of the junction left unmatched. The V gene's germline CDR1 is SEHNR and CDR2 FQNEAQ (reference sequence).